This T cell receptor beta chain was profiled in a study of cytomegalovirus exposure and HLA in healthy donors. Overall study: In terms of ancestry, the Caucasian-associated cluster contained about 80% of the approximately 400 genotyped donors. Findings and limits, study-wide: Overall, under 200 TCR beta chains were annotated as cytomegalovirus-associated. Follow-up analysis later connected one missense variant in DCLRE1C with trimming of TCR beta V- and J-genes.

Germline V gene data show CDR1 as MDHEN and CDR2 as SYDVKM. This CDR3 spans 14 amino acids. V was clipped by 6 bases and J by 7 bases; unmatched bases: 8. This clone was recorded a few times. Its antigen is unknown. The PCR was carried out with 60 Vbeta primers and 13 Jbeta primers. Only in-frame clones appear in the TCRdb table, and some are missing; sequencing was by immunoSEQ multiplex PCR. The sample includes 100,000 to 150,000 clones, more than 65% seen only once; the top ten take roughly 5.2%. The sequence came from a man between 18 and 29 years old in good health and CMV-seropositive. This rearrangement joins TRBV28 to TRBJ2-2; TRBD1 aligns across 7 bases. Sample: PBMCs. The CDR3 DNA reads TGTGCCAGCAGAGCGACAGGGTTGAGCGGGGAGCTGTTTTTT. Its protein product is CASRATGLSGELFF.